One and the same sample provided the 21 T cell receptor beta chains below, sequenced in a study. TCRdb redid the calling of the RT-PCR reads with MiXCR, one entry per CDR3 protein. The data contain approximately 720,000 distinct CDR3 sequences, 12% to 15% of them seen just once; the ten biggest clones take up around 3.3%. The material sequenced was memory CD4+ T cells from blood. These receptors were collected from a female donor in good health, serving as a healthy control.

This clonotype was picked up a small number of times. The rearrangement joins TRBV5-1 to TRBJ2-6; D remains unclear. The germline CDR1 and CDR2 sequences are SGHRS and YFSETQ. The CDR3 spans 15 residues. Trimming left V 2 bases short and J 2 bases short, with 8 bases between. CDR3 in DNA: TGCGCCAGCAGCTTAGAGCTTACTGGGGCCAACGTCCTGACTTTC. Its protein is CASSLELTGANVLTF.

This clonotype showed up just a few times. V and J are TRBV24-1 and TRBJ1-1; 7 nucleotides align to TRBD1. Trimming took 5 bases from V and 4 from J; bases not matched to a gene: 9. The CDR3 covers 15 residues. Germline values: CDR1 KGHDR, CDR2 SFDVKD. CDR3 sequence (DNA): TGTGCCACCAGTGCGACAGGGAGCGGGGGCACTGAAGCTTTCTTT. Amino acids: CATSATGSGGTEAFF.

V is TRBV7-9 and J is TRBJ2-1; 11 positions match TRBD2. The junction had 18 bases not matched to a gene; V was cut back by 5 bases and J by 3 bases. Germline CDR1 SEHNR, CDR2 FQNEAQ (reference sequence). The CDR3 is 20 amino acids. CDR3 region: CASSLPLTSGSSPYYNEQFF. CDR3 nucleotide sequence: TGTGCCAGCAGCCTACCTCTCACTAGCGGGAGTTCCCCATACTACAATGAGCAGTTCTTC. The full variable domain, completed using reference TRBV7-9 and TRBJ2-1, is DTGVSQNPRHKITKRGQNVTFRCDPISEHNRLYWYRQTLGQGPEFLTYFQNEAQLEKSRLLSDRFSAERPKGSFSTLEIQRTEQGDSAMYLCASSLPLTSGSSPYYNEQFFGPGTRLTVL.

This sequence joins TRBV20-1 and TRBJ1-1, with TRBD1 matching over 10 bases. This CDR3 region has 18 residues. V lost 0 bases, J lost 4 bases, and 14 bases stayed unmatched. The germline CDR1 and CDR2 sequences are DFQATT and SNEGSKA (reference sequence). CDR3 coding DNA: TGCAGTGCTAGAGATTTATACGGGACAGGGGTCGGGCCCACTGAAGCTTTCTTT. It translates to CSARDLYGTGVGPTEAFF.

This clonotype appeared a few times. V and J are TRBV5-1 and TRBJ2-1; TRBD2 might be the D (6 bases). Germline CDR1 SGHRS, CDR2 YFSETQ. This CDR3 spans 15 amino acids. Trimming removed 3 bases from V and 1 base from J, with 11 bases in between. CDR3 sequence (DNA): TGCGCCAGCAGCTCGGGACTTCCTTCCTACAATGAGCAGTTCTTC. Residues: CASSSGLPSYNEQFF.

This clonotype was seen a handful of times. J is TRBJ2-2 and V is TRBV30, with TRBD2 matching 9 bases. CDR3 length equals 16 residues. Trimming cost V 7 bases and J 3 bases; bases outside gene matches: 12. The germline CDR1 and CDR2 sequences are GTSNPN and SVGIG (reference sequence). This CDR3 is CAFARGTSSYTGELFF. CDR3 DNA: TGTGCCTTCGCTAGGGGGACTAGCTCCTACACCGGGGAGCTGTTTTTT. Full variable domain (rest looked up from reference TRBV30 and TRBJ2-2): SQTIHQWPATLVQPVGSPLSLECTVEGTSNPNLYWYRQAAGRGLQLLFYSVGIGQISSEVPQNLSASRPQDRQFILSSKKLLLSDSGFYLCAFARGTSSYTGELFFGEGSRLTVL.

The V call is TRBV6-5, the J call TRBJ2-4; the match to TRBD1 covers 7 bases. The V gene end was trimmed by 3 bases and the J gene end by 8 bases; junction bases not matched to a gene: 10. Germline V lookup: CDR1 MNHEY, CDR2 SVGAGI. The CDR3 has 15 amino acids. The CDR3 reads CASSYMAGDRYIQYF. CDR3 coding DNA: TGTGCCAGCAGTTATATGGCAGGGGACAGATACATTCAGTACTTC.

This clonotype was seen many times. V usage is TRBV7-2 and J usage is TRBJ1-1; TRBD1 might be the D (5 bases). Germline V gene lookup returns CDR1 SGHTA and CDR2 FQGNSA. This CDR3 has 13 amino acids. Trimming stripped 6 bases from V and 5 bases from J, with 13 bases between. CDR3 in amino acids: CASRLRRVTEAFF. The DNA for the CDR3 is TGTGCCAGCAGACTTCGCAGGGTTACTGAAGCTTTCTTT.

This clonotype has only a few counts. The CDR3 reads CASKQGRSSYEQYF. DNA for the CDR3: TGTGCCAGTAAACAGGGGCGGTCGTCCTACGAGCAGTACTTC. This chain connects TRBV12-3 or TRBV12-4 to TRBJ2-7; 7 bases fit TRBD1. The V and J ends lost 9 bases and 1 base, in that order; junction bases with no gene match: 9. The CDR3 loop spans 14 amino acids.

V and J are TRBV21-1 and TRBJ1-1; TRBD1 was called by the table and not checked on the DNA. TRBV21-1 is listed as a pseudogene. The CDR3 totals 16 residues. The CDR3: CASSPFRTGKNTEAFF. CDR3 DNA sequence: TGTGCCAGCAGCCCCTTTCGGACAGGAAAGAACACTGAAGCTTTCTTT.

This clonotype has just a few counts. The V call is TRBV6-5, the J call TRBJ1-1; possibly TRBD1 for D (6 bases). This CDR3 has 13 amino acids. Trimming took 7 bases from V and 3 from J, leaving 12 bases between them. From germline, CDR1 is MNHEY and CDR2 SVGAGI. The CDR3 DNA reads TGTGCCAGCACCTCACCAGGGGACACTGAAGCTTTCTTT. It translates to CASTSPGDTEAFF.

The chain is built from TRBV19 and TRBJ1-5; a possible D gene is TRBD1 (6 bases). The CDR3 is 16 residues long. Germline V gives CDR1 LNHDA, CDR2 SQIVND (reference sequence). V was shortened by 3 bases and J by 2 bases, with 14 bases between the two germline ends. CDR3 loop: CASSMSPRQGNQPQHF. The CDR3 DNA follows: TGTGCCAGTAGTATGAGCCCTAGACAGGGCAATCAGCCCCAGCATTTT.

This clonotype was seen ten or more times. J is TRBJ2-3 and V is TRBV5-1; D tentatively reads TRBD1 or TRBD2 (5 bases each). The germline gives CDR1 SGHRS, CDR2 YFSETQ. V was pared by 6 bases and J by 2 bases, with 16 bases between. This CDR3 is built from 15 residues. The CDR3 region is CASMQGDPFTDTQYF. CDR3 in DNA: TGCGCCAGCATGCAAGGGGACCCCTTCACAGATACGCAGTATTTT.

This clonotype turned up a few times. This chain connects TRBV7-2 to TRBJ1-1; the D is unclear. The CDR3 consists of 15 residues. Germline V gene sequence: CDR1 SGHTA, CDR2 FQGNSA. V shed 2 bases and J shed 3 bases, with 13 bases lying between them. This chain's CDR3 is CASSLWSAVDTEAFF. CDR3 DNA sequence: TGTGCCAGCAGCTTATGGTCGGCAGTAGACACTGAAGCTTTCTTT.

This clonotype showed up just a few times. The chain has TRBV6-5 and TRBJ1-1; 7 bases agree with TRBD1. After removal of 5 bases from V and 9 bases from J, the junction contained 15 bases not matched to a gene. CDR1 and CDR2 (germline): MNHEY, SVGAGI. The CDR3 is 15 residues long. CDR3: CASSSLYSTGRKAFF. Here the CDR3 DNA reads TGTGCCAGCAGTAGCTTATATTCGACAGGGCGTAAAGCTTTCTTT.

V is TRBV18 and J is TRBJ2-5; no definite D call. Trimming pared 4 bases from V and 4 bases from J, leaving 7 bases between. CDR1 and CDR2 (germline): KGHSH, LQKENI. This CDR3 has 12 residues. CDR3 sequence: CASSHVLETQYF. The CDR3 DNA is TGTGCCAGCTCACACGTCCTAGAGACCCAGTACTTC.

At least ten counts were recorded for this clonotype. The V and J genes are TRBV20-1 and TRBJ2-1, with 14 bases lining up with TRBD2. The germline CDR1 and CDR2 sequences are DFQATT and SNEGSKA (reference sequence). J was trimmed by 10 bases and V by 4 bases; bases with no gene match: 3. This CDR3 spans 13 amino acids. The CDR3 DNA reads TGCAGTGCTATACGGACTAGCGGGGGGGAGCAGTTCTTC. Its protein product is CSAIRTSGGEQFF.

The table lists this clonotype with a few counts. The rearrangement joins TRBV11-2 to TRBJ2-1; D gene uncertain. The CDR3 consists of 15 residues. Germline values: CDR1 SGHAT, CDR2 FQNNGV. Trimming took 5 bases from V and 3 from J, leaving 14 bases between them. CDR3 sequence reads: CASSPRASLYNEQFF. CDR3 coding DNA: TGTGCCAGCAGCCCACGCGCGAGCCTCTACAATGAGCAGTTCTTC. The variable domain in full, completed from reference TRBV11-2 and TRBJ2-1, reads EAGVAQSPRYKIIEKRQSVAFWCNPISGHATLYWYQQILGQGPKLLIQFQNNGVVDDSQLPKDRFSAERLKGVDSTLKIQPAKLEDSAVYLCASSPRASLYNEQFFGPGTRLTVL.

This clonotype was seen only a few times. V is TRBV7-2 and J is TRBJ1-4, with 7 bases aligning to TRBD1. The CDR3 totals 14 residues. From germline, CDR1 is SGHTA and CDR2 FQGNSA. V was clipped by 0 bases and J by 8 bases; unmatched bases: 3. For the CDR3, the DNA is TGTGCCAGCAGCTTAGCAAGGGGGCAGGAAAAACTGTTTTTT. It is translated as CASSLARGQEKLFF. The entire variable domain, with the rest obtained from reference TRBV7-2 and TRBJ1-4, is as follows: GAGVSQSPSNKVTEKGKDVELRCDPISGHTALYWYRQSLGQGLEFLIYFQGNSAPDKSGLPSDRFSAERTGGSVSTLTIQRTQQEDSAVYLCASSLARGQEKLFFGSGTQLSVL.

The gene calls are TRBV7-8 and TRBJ2-7; the D is unclear. This CDR3 spans 15 amino acids. Germline lookup yields CDR1 SGHVS and CDR2 FQNEAQ. The V end was cut by 4 bases, the J end by 3 bases, with 16 bases between. CDR3 sequence (DNA): TGTGCCAGCAGCTATTCCATCACCTCCTACTACGAGCAGTACTTC. It translates to CASSYSITSYYEQYF.

This clonotype was recorded a few times. The gene calls are TRBV12-3 or TRBV12-4 and TRBJ2-1, with 7 bases fitting TRBD2. The J segment lost 7 bases and the V segment lost 4 bases, leaving 10 bases of the junction unmatched. The CDR3 consists of 15 residues. As DNA, the CDR3 is TGTGCCAGCAGTTCTAGCGGTGGTTGGCGGAATGAGCAGTTCTTC. It yields the protein CASSSSGGWRNEQFF.